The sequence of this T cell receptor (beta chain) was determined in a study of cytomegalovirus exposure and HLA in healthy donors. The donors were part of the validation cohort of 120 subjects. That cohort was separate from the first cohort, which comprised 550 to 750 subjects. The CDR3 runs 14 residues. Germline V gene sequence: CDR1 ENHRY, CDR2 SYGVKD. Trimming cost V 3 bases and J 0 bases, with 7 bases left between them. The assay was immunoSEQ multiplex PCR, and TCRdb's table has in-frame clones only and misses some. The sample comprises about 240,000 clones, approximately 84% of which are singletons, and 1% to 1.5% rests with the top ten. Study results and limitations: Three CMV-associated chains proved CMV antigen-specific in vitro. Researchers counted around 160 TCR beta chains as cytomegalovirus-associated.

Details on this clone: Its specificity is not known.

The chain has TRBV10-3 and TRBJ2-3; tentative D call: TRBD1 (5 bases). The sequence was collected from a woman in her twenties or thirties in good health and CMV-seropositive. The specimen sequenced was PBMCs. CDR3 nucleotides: TGTGCCATCAGTGATGGGGCTAGCACAGATACGCAGTATTTT. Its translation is CAISDGASTDTQYF.